The rows below give T cell receptor beta chains drawn from one sample of a study of spatial heterogeneity in lung cancer. Using its own MiXCR run on the 5' RACE reads, TCRdb lists one record per CDR3 protein. This repertoire shows under 25,000 distinct CDR3 sequences, 6.9% found once; its top ten account for roughly an eighth. The sample was PBMCs, taken at surgery. The receptors were sampled from a male donor with early-stage non-small cell lung cancer. Both conserved end residues are part of each CDR3. A D gene is named only where the DNA matches it firmly. The size of a clone is reported for some rows only, either as once, few or many, or as a class for expanded clones.

J | V | D | size | CDR3 | DNA
TRBJ2-7 | TRBV4-2 | TRBD1 | many | CASSQAGQGAGEQYF | TGTGCCAGCAGCCAAGCGGGACAGGGGGCAGGGGAGCAGTACTTC
TRBJ1-5 | TRBV7-8 | - | many | CASSLGRGGQPQHF | TGTGCCAGCAGCTTAGGGAGGGGAGGCCAGCCCCAGCATTTT
TRBJ2-7 | TRBV20-1 | - | many | CSARDFQAGRTYEQYF | TGCAGTGCTAGAGATTTTCAGGCTGGTAGGACCTACGAGCAGTACTTC
TRBJ1-1 | TRBV10-2 | - | - | CASRTPLYNRDTEAFF | TGCGCCAGCAGGACCCCCTTGTATAATAGAGACACTGAAGCTTTCTTT
TRBJ1-5 | TRBV28 | - | many | CASRTGNQPQHF | TGTGCCAGCAGAACAGGGAATCAGCCCCAGCATTTT
TRBJ2-1 | TRBV20-1 | - | many | CSARMFEGWEQFF | TGCAGTGCTAGAATGTTCGAGGGTTGGGAGCAGTTCTTC
TRBJ2-3 | TRBV20-1 | TRBD2 | many | CSAGGTSSTDTQYF | TGCAGTGCTGGGGGGACTAGCAGCACAGATACGCAGTATTTT
TRBJ2-1 | TRBV6-5 | - | - | CASSTRRGYNEQFF | TGTGCCAGCAGTACCCGGCGGGGCTACAATGAGCAGTTCTTC
TRBJ1-1 | TRBV14 | - | many | CASSQVRGSTEAFF | TGTGCCAGCAGCCAAGTTCGGGGGAGTACTGAAGCTTTCTTT
TRBJ2-1 | TRBV12-3/TRBV12-4 | - | many | CASSFISGLGNEQFF | TGTGCCAGCAGTTTCATTTCAGGGCTTGGAAATGAGCAGTTCTTC
TRBJ1-4 | TRBV7-6 | - | many | CASSLVGGKDEKLFF | TGTGCCAGCAGCTTAGTCGGAGGGAAGGATGAAAAACTGTTTTTT
TRBJ2-7 | TRBV4-1 | - | - | CASSQENVQTYEQYF | TGCGCCAGCAGCCAAGAGAATGTGCAAACCTACGAGCAGTACTTC